The clone carrying this T cell receptor beta chain was observed a few times. This sample was included in a study of T cells in Graves' hyperthyroidism and ophthalmopathy. RNA transcripts yielded amplified TCR beta CDR3 regions. HTBI primers drove first-round RT-PCR of the TCR CDR3. TCRdb passed the multiplex PCR reads through MiXCR, listing each CDR3 protein once. The sample carries hundreds of thousands of distinct CDR3 sequences, 17% recorded once. The CDR3 loop spans 12 amino acids. Germline V CDR1 and CDR2: SGHVS, FQNEAQ. Trimming stripped 3 bases from V and 6 bases from J, with 8 bases between. This TCR came from a woman younger than 30 with Graves' ophthalmopathy. Input material: blood. The chain uses TRBV7-8 and TRBJ1-2; D is possibly TRBD1 (6 bases). DNA of the CDR3: TGTGCCAGCAGCTTGGGGGCGGATGGCTACACCTTC. Translated, it gives CASSLGADGYTF.